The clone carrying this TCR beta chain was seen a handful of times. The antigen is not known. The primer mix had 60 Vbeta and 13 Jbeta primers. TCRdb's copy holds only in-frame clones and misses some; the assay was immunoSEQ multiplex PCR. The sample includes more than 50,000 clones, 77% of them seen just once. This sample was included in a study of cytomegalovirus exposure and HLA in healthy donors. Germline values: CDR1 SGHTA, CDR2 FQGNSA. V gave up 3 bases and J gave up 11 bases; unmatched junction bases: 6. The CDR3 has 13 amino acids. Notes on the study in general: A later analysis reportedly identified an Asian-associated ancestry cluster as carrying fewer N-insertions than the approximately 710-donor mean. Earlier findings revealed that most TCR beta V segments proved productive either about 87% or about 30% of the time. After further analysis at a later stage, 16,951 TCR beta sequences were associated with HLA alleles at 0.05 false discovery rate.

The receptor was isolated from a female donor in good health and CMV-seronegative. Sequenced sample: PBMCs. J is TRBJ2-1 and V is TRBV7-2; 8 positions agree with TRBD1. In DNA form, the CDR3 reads TGTGCCAGCAGCTTCCCAGGGGGCAGGAAGCAGTTCTTC. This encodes CASSFPGGRKQFF.